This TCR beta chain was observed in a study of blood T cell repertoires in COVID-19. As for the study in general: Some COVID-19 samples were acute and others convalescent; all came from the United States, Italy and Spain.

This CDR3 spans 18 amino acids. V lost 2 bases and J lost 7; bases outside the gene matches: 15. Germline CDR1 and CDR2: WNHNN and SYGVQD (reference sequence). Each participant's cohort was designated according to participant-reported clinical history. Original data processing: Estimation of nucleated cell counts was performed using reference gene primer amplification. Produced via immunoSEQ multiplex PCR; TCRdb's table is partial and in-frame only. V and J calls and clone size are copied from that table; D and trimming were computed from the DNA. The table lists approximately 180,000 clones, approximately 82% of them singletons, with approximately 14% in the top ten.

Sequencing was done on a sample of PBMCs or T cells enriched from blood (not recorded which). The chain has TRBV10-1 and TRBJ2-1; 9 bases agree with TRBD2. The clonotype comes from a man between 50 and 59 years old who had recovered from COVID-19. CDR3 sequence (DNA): TGCGCCAGCAGTGAGACAATACTAAGAGCGGGGGGCAAGAATGAGCAGTTCTTC. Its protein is CASSETILRAGGKNEQFF.